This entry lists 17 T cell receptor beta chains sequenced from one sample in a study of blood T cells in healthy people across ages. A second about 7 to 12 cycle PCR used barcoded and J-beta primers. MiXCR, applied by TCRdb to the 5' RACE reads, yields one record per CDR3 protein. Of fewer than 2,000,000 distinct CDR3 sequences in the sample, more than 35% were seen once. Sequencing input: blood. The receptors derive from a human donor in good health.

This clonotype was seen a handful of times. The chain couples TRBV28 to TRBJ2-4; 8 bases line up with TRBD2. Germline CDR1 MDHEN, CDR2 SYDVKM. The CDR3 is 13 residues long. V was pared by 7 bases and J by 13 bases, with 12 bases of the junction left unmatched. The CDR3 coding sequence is TGTGCCAGCAAAACGGGGGGGACGGGGGAGCAGTACTTC. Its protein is CASKTGGTGEQYF.

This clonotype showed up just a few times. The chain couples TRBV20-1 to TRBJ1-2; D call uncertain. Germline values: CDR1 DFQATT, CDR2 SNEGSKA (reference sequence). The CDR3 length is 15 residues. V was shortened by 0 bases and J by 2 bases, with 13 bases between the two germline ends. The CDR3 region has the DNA TGCAGTGCTAGAGACCCCGACGGACTAAACTATGGCTACACCTTC. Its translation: CSARDPDGLNYGYTF.

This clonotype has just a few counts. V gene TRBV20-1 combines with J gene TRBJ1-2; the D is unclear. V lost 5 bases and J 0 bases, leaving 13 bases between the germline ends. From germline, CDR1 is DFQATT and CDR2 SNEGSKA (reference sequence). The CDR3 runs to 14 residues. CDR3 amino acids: CSAPRKEPNYGYTF. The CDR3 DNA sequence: TGCAGTGCTCCTCGTAAGGAGCCTAACTATGGCTACACCTTC.

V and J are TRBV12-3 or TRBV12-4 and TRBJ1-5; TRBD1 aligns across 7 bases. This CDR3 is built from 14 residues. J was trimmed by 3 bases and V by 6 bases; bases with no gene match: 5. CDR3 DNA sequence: TGTGCCAGCAGCAACAGGGGTGACAATCAGCCCCAGCATTTT. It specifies CASSNRGDNQPQHF.

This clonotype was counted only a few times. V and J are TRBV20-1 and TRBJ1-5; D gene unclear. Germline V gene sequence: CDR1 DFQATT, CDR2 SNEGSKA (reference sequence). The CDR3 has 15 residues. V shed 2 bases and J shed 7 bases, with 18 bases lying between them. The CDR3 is CSARPKGRKVQPQHF. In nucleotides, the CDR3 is TGCAGTGCTAGACCGAAAGGAAGGAAGGTCCAGCCCCAGCATTTT.

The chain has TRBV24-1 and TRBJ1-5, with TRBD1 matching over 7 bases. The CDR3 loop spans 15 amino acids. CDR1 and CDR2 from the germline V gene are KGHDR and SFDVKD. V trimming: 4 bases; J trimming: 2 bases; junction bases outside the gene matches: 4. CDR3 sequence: CATSEGGVGNQPQHF. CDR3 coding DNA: TGTGCCACCAGTGAAGGGGGCGTTGGCAATCAGCCCCAGCATTTT.

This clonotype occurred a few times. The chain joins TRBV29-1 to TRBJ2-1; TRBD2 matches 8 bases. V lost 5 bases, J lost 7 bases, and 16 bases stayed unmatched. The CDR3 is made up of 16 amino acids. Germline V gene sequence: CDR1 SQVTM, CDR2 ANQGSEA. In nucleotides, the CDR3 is TGCAGCGTTTTGACTTCGGGGGGGCCGATTTATAATGAGCAGTTCTTC. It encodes CSVLTSGGPIYNEQFF.

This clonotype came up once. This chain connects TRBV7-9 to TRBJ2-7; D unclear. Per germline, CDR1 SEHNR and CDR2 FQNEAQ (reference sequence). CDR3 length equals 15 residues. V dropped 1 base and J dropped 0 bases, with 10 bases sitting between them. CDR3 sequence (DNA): TGTGCCAGCAGCTTAGGGTCCGGTTACTCCTACGAGCAGTACTTC. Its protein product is CASSLGSGYSYEQYF.

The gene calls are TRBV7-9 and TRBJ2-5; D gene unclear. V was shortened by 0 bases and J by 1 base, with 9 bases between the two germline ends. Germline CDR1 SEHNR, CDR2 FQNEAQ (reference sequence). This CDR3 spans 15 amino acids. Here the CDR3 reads CASSLARLPQETQYF. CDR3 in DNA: TGTGCCAGCAGCTTAGCGAGGCTGCCCCAAGAGACCCAGTACTTC.

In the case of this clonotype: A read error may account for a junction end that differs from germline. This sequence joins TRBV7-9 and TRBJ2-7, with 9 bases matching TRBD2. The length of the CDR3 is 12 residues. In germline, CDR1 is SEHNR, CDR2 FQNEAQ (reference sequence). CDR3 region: CAGSLGSGGQYF. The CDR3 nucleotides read TGTGCCGGCAGCTTAGGTAGCGGGGGGCAGTACTTC.

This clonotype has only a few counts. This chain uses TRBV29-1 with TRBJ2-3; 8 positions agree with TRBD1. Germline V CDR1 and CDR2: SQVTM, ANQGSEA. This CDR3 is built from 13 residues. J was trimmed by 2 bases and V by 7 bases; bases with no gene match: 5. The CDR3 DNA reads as TGCAGCGGTGGGACAGGACCCACAGATACGCAGTATTTT. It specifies CSGGTGPTDTQYF.

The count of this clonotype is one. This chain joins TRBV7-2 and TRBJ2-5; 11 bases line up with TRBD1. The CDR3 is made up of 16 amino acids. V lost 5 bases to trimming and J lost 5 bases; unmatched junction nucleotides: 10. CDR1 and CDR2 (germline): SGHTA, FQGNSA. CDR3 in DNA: TGTGCCAGCAGCCCAATGGACAGGGGGCGCGGGGAGACCCAGTACTTC. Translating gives CASSPMDRGRGETQYF.

The CDR3 DNA is TGTGCCAGCAGTTTGAGTGAGTGGGGACAGTTACCTTACGAGCAGTACTTC. The encoded protein is CASSLSEWGQLPYEQYF. The chain combines TRBV12-3 or TRBV12-4 with TRBJ2-5, with TRBD1 matching 7 bases. The J call is doubtful: the DNA matches TRBJ2-7 better. There are 17 residues in the CDR3.

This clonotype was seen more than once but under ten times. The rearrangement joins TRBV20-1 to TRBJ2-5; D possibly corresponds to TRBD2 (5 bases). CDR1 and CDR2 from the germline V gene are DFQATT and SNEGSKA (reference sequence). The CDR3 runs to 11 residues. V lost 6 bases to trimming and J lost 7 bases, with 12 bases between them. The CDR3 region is CSADGLRTQYF. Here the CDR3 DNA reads TGCAGTGCCGACGGACTCAGGACCCAGTACTTC.

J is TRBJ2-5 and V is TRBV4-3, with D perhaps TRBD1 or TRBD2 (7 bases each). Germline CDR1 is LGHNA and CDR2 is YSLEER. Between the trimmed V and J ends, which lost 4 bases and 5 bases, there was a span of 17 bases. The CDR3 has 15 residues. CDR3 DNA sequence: TGCGCCAGCAGCCCACGCCAGGGGGGGGAGGAGACCCAGTACTTC. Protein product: CASSPRQGGEETQYF.

For the CDR3, the DNA is TGTGCCAGCAGTCCAGGGGAGAATAATGAAAAACTGTTTTTT. Protein sequence: CASSPGENNEKLFF. The chain joins TRBV12-3 or TRBV12-4 to TRBJ1-4, with D perhaps TRBD1 (6 bases). V lost 5 bases, J lost 4 bases, and 11 bases lay in between. The CDR3 length is 14 residues.

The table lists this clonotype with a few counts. CDR3 in DNA: TGTGCCAGCAGCGGGTTACAGGGGGTCGTAAATTCACCCCTCCACTTT. This gives the protein CASSGLQGVVNSPLHF. The rearrangement joins TRBV9 to TRBJ1-6; 8 nucleotides align to TRBD1. This CDR3 region has 16 residues. Germline CDR1 reads SGDLS; CDR2 reads YYNGEE. With V trimmed by 3 bases and J by 7 bases, 9 bases remained unmatched. The full variable domain, completed using reference TRBV9 and TRBJ1-6, is DSGVTQTPKHLITATGQRVTLRCSPRSGDLSVYWYQQSLDQGLQFLIQYYNGEERAKGNILERFSAQQFPDLHSELNLSSLELGDSALYFCASSGLQGVVNSPLHFGNGTRLTVT.